What follows are 18 T cell receptor beta chains derived from one specimen sequenced in a study of low-dose radiotherapy and immunotherapy resistance in tumors. Both TCRalpha and TCRbeta chains were reverse transcribed with V-gene-specific primers. Using a constant-region primer together with a V-primer adapter, TCRs were subjected to 15 to 20 PCR cycles of amplification. MiXCR was run by TCRdb on the reads, yielding one entry per CDR3 protein. The top ten hold around 6% of the sample, which has about 10,000 distinct CDR3 sequences, 40% to 55% seen once. These receptors were obtained from a human donor with advanced metastatic prostate, ovarian, gallbladder or colorectal cancer (not recorded which). This table probably holds off-target reads from a library built for another chain.

The chain is built from TRBV29-1 and TRBJ2-7; D is ambiguous. This CDR3 region has 12 residues. Trimming shortened V by 4 bases and J by 0 bases, and 7 bases separated the two germline ends. Germline-derived CDR1 and CDR2 are SQVTM and ANQGSEA. This CDR3 reads CSVAGASYEQYF. CDR3 sequence (DNA): TGCAGCGTTGCGGGTGCCTCCTACGAGCAGTACTTC.

This clonotype has just one count. This chain connects TRBV6-2 or TRBV6-3 to TRBJ2-3; the match to TRBD1 covers 8 bases. Germline lookup yields CDR1 MNHEY and CDR2 SVGEGT. The V segment lost 10 bases and the J segment 4 bases; nucleotides outside the gene matches: 10. The CDR3 is 14 residues long. The CDR3 DNA is TGTGCCAACCCCGGGACAGGAGAAGCAGATACGCAGTATTTT. Translation gives CANPGTGEADTQYF.

J is TRBJ1-5 and V is TRBV7-3; 7 bases align to TRBD1. V shed 6 bases, J shed 5 bases, and the junction held 7 bases outside the gene matches. Germline V lookup: CDR1 SGHTA, CDR2 FQGTGA. The length of the CDR3 is 14 residues. CDR3 in DNA: TGTGCCAGCAGTTCGGACAGGAGCTATCAGCCCCAGCATTTT. Amino acids: CASSSDRSYQPQHF.

The genes are TRBV3-1 and TRBJ1-2; no clear D. CDR3 size: 16 residues. The germline CDR1 and CDR2 sequences are LGHDT and YNNKEL (reference sequence). V lost 0 bases and J lost 6, with 17 bases in between. This chain's CDR3 is CASSQDTGRGGNGYTF. The CDR3 DNA sequence: TGTGCCAGCAGCCAAGATACTGGCCGAGGCGGGAATGGCTACACCTTC. The variable domain in full, completed from reference TRBV3-1 and TRBJ1-2, reads DTAVSQTPKYLVTQMGNDKSIKCEQNLGHDTMYWYKQDSKKFLKIMFSYNNKELIINETVPNRFSPKSPDKAHLNLHINSLELGDSAVYFCASSQDTGRGGNGYTFGSGTRLTVV.

The genes are TRBV7-3 and TRBJ2-1; 12 positions agree with TRBD1. Germline assignment: CDR1 SGHTA and CDR2 FQGTGA. V trimming: 5 bases; J trimming: 10 bases; junction bases outside the gene matches: 9. This CDR3 is 15 amino acids long. DNA of the CDR3: TGTGCCAGCAGCCCTGGGACAGGGGGCTCTTCGGAGCAGTTCTTC. Protein product: CASSPGTGGSSEQFF. The whole variable domain, filled in from reference TRBV7-3 and TRBJ2-1, reads GAGVSQTPSNKVTEKGKYVELRCDPISGHTALYWYRQSLGQGPEFLIYFQGTGAADDSGLPNDRFFAVRPEGSVSTLKIQRTERGDSAVYLCASSPGTGGSSEQFFGPGTRLTVL.

In this sample, this clonotype turned up a few times. This chain uses TRBV24-1 with TRBJ2-2, with D possibly TRBD2 on 5 matching bases. The ends were cut back, 10 bases at V and 0 bases at J, with 8 bases in the middle. CDR1 KGHDR and CDR2 SFDVKD come from the germline V gene. The CDR3 contains 13 residues. The CDR3 spells CATRGSNTGELFF. Written as DNA, the CDR3 is TGTGCCACAAGAGGGTCGAACACCGGGGAGCTGTTTTTT.

This clonotype appeared a few times. The gene calls are TRBV6-2 or TRBV6-3 and TRBJ1-6; D not resolved. CDR1 MNHEY and CDR2 SVGEGT come from the germline V gene. Trimming pared 5 bases from V and 4 bases from J, leaving 9 bases between. This CDR3 is built from 14 residues. This chain's CDR3 is CASSASAYNSPLHF. The DNA for the CDR3 is TGTGCCAGCAGTGCGTCAGCTTATAATTCACCCCTCCACTTT.

This clonotype was counted only a few times. The gene calls are TRBV15 and TRBJ2-2; D not certain. The CDR3 spans 12 residues. V dropped 1 base and J dropped 6 bases, with 3 bases sitting between them. CDR1 and CDR2 from the germline V gene are LNHNV and YYDKDF (reference sequence). The CDR3 is CATSRVAGELFF. The DNA for the CDR3 is TGTGCCACCAGCAGAGTCGCCGGGGAGCTGTTTTTT.

The chain joins TRBV7-9 to TRBJ2-2; no firm D call. Trimming shortened V by 4 bases and J by 3 bases, and 9 bases separated the two germline ends. The germline V gene encodes CDR1 SEHNR and CDR2 FQNEAQ (reference sequence). The CDR3 is 14 amino acids. The DNA of the CDR3 is TGTGCCAGCAGCTCGTCTCGAGACACCGGGGAGCTGTTTTTT. Its protein is CASSSSRDTGELFF.

This clonotype is categorized as medium-sized. This chain connects TRBV4-1 to TRBJ2-3, with a weak D call TRBD2 (6 bases). Germline V CDR1 and CDR2: MGHRA, YSYEKL. The CDR3 sequence is 15 residues long. V dropped 3 bases and J dropped 4 bases, with 14 bases sitting between them. The DNA for the CDR3 is TGCGCCAGCAGCCAGACTAGTATTAGCGCAGATACGCAGTATTTT. Encoded protein: CASSQTSISADTQYF.

This clonotype was observed a few times. This chain uses TRBV2 with TRBJ2-2; tentatively, D is TRBD2 (5 bases). The CDR3 is 13 residues long. The V and J ends lost 7 bases and 6 bases respectively, with 12 bases between them. Germline V gene data show CDR1 as SNHLY and CDR2 as FYNNEI. CDR3 sequence: CASTLEGSGELFF. CDR3 coding DNA: TGTGCCAGCACCCTAGAGGGTTCCGGGGAGCTGTTTTTT.

The table lists this clonotype with a few counts. The genes are TRBV6-6 and TRBJ2-3; D call uncertain. From germline, CDR1 is MNHNY and CDR2 SVGAGI (reference sequence). Trimming stripped 7 bases from V and 6 bases from J, with 8 bases between. This CDR3 spans 11 amino acids. CDR3 in DNA: TGTGCCAGCACCAAATCCGATACGCAGTATTTT. Translating it yields CASTKSDTQYF.

The rearrangement uses TRBV20-1 and TRBJ1-5; 12 bases map to TRBD1. There are 15 residues in the CDR3. Germline V CDR1 and CDR2: DFQATT, SNEGSKA (reference sequence). Trimming cost V 5 bases and J 7 bases; bases outside gene matches: 9. This chain's CDR3 is CSAGPGTGGGQPQHF. In nucleotides, the CDR3 is TGCAGTGCTGGGCCCGGGACAGGGGGCGGACAGCCCCAGCATTTT.

This sequence joins TRBV29-1 and TRBJ2-3; 7 bases line up with TRBD2. The V and J ends lost 7 bases and 4 bases, in that order; junction bases with no gene match: 8. CDR1 SQVTM and CDR2 ANQGSEA come from the germline V gene. CDR3 length equals 13 residues. The CDR3 DNA reads as TGCAGCGCTCGGACTAGTGGGGCAGATACGCAGTATTTT. It codes for CSARTSGADTQYF.

There are a few counts of this clonotype. V and J are TRBV20-1 and TRBJ2-2; 7 nucleotides match TRBD1. This CDR3 is built from 16 residues. Germline V CDR1 and CDR2: DFQATT, SNEGSKA (reference sequence). With 3 bases clipped from V and 1 base from J, the junction kept 8 bases outside the gene matches. The CDR3 protein is CSASGRQGLNTGELFF. The CDR3 DNA follows: TGCAGTGCTAGTGGACGACAGGGTTTGAACACCGGGGAGCTGTTTTTT.

As concerns this clonotype: The junction differs from germline at one of its ends, possibly a read error. V gene TRBV6-1 combines with J gene TRBJ1-1; TRBD1 matches 10 bases. This CDR3 contains 14 residues. Germline CDR1 is MNHNS and CDR2 is SASEGT. The CDR3 spells CASLSGQGVAEALF. Written as DNA, the CDR3 is TGTGCCAGCCTTTCCGGACAGGGGGTTGCTGAAGCTCTCTTT.

V usage is TRBV28 and J usage is TRBJ2-7; the match to TRBD2 covers 8 bases. V trimming: 8 bases; J trimming: 0 bases; junction bases outside the gene matches: 3. CDR1 is MDHEN and CDR2 is SYDVKM in the germline V gene. The CDR3 is 13 residues long. The CDR3 loop reads CASRSGSSYEQYF. CDR3 bases: TGTGCCAGCCGGAGCGGGAGCTCCTACGAGCAGTACTTC.

This clonotype was observed a single time. The chain combines TRBV5-8 with TRBJ2-5, with a possible D match to TRBD1 (6 bases). Germline V gene data show CDR1 as SGHTS and CDR2 as YDEGEE. The CDR3 has 15 amino acids. The ends were cut back, 4 bases at V and 2 bases at J, with 15 bases in the middle. Here the CDR3 reads CASSPQGNYQETQYF. For the CDR3, the DNA is TGTGCCAGCAGCCCCCAGGGGAATTATCAAGAGACCCAGTACTTC.